Following are 32 T cell receptor beta chains from one sample sequenced in a study of blood T cells in healthy people across ages. A sample-barcoded 5' primer and a J-beta primer mix were used in a second PCR of roughly 6 to 11 cycles. From the 5' RACE reads, TCRdb called clonotypes with MiXCR, one entry per CDR3 protein. The repertoire holds 1.5 million to 2 million distinct CDR3 sequences, approximately 32% seen once, with around 10% in the top ten. The sample consisted of blood. The receptor set was obtained from a woman aged 25 to 39 in good health.

This chain joins TRBV6-1 and TRBJ2-5, with TRBD1 identical over 7 bases. Trimming cost V 5 bases and J 5 bases; bases outside gene matches: 8. Germline V CDR1 and CDR2: MNHNS, SASEGT. The CDR3 totals 14 residues. Here the CDR3 reads CASSPGQQLETQYF. The CDR3 DNA is TGTGCCAGCAGTCCGGGACAGCAGCTGGAGACCCAGTACTTC.

The rearrangement uses TRBV5-1 and TRBJ1-2; weak D call: TRBD1 (5 bases). This CDR3 comprises 16 residues. The V and J ends lost 5 bases and 7 bases respectively, with 24 bases between them. CDR1 is SGHRS, CDR2 YFSETQ, per germline. The CDR3 spells CASRSTRDAVVGGYTF. The CDR3 DNA follows: TGCGCCAGCAGGAGTACTCGGGACGCTGTAGTGGGTGGCTACACCTTC.

The chain is built from TRBV5-1 and TRBJ2-1; 7 nucleotides agree with TRBD2. V was pared by 4 bases and J by 2 bases, with 9 bases of the junction left unmatched. This CDR3 has 16 amino acids. Germline V gene data show CDR1 as SGHRS and CDR2 as YFSETQ. Here the CDR3 reads CASSSQPTSPYNEQFF. The CDR3 DNA reads as TGCGCCAGCAGCAGCCAACCGACTAGCCCCTACAATGAGCAGTTCTTC.

A few counts support this clonotype. The rearrangement joins TRBV9 to TRBJ1-2; a possible D gene is TRBD1 (5 bases). V was cut by 2 bases and J by 4 bases, with 9 bases left in between. CDR1 SGDLS and CDR2 YYNGEE come from the germline V gene. The CDR3 runs to 13 residues. The CDR3 DNA reads TGTGCCAGCAGCGTTCAGGGTACCTATGGCTACACCTTC. Protein sequence: CASSVQGTYGYTF.

This clonotype was seen a few times. The rearrangement joins TRBV20-1 to TRBJ2-1; 8 nucleotides align to TRBD2. This CDR3 has 16 amino acids. With V trimmed by 3 bases and J by 4 bases, 11 bases remained unmatched. Germline CDR1 reads DFQATT; CDR2 reads SNEGSKA (reference sequence). This CDR3 is CSARRSTSGFYNEQFF. The CDR3, as DNA: TGCAGTGCTAGGAGGTCTACTAGCGGATTTTACAATGAGCAGTTCTTC.

In its sample, this clonotype was seen many times. The V gene is TRBV5-1, the J gene TRBJ2-7; 11 bases align to TRBD2. Trimming removed 4 bases from V and 4 bases from J; junction bases left unmatched: 4. The CDR3 is 14 residues long. The germline CDR1 and CDR2 sequences are SGHRS and YFSETQ. Here the CDR3 DNA reads TGCGCCAGCAGCGACACTAGCGGGAGTTACGAGCAGTACTTC. It specifies CASSDTSGSYEQYF.

The sample holds one count of this clonotype. The chain employs TRBV27 and TRBJ1-2; D gene uncertain. CDR1 and CDR2 from the germline V gene are MNHEY and SMNVEV (reference sequence). The length of the CDR3 is 16 residues. V was shortened by 2 bases and J by 0 bases, with 13 bases between the two germline ends. In nucleotides, the CDR3 is TGTGCCAGCAGTTTAATTTTCGGGGAAGCTAACTATGGCTACACCTTC. Its translation: CASSLIFGEANYGYTF.

This clonotype has just a few counts. The chain carries TRBV27 and TRBJ2-3; 9 bases map to TRBD2. This CDR3 is 15 amino acids long. Unmatched junction bases numbered 7, after V lost 6 bases and J lost 3 bases. CDR1 is MNHEY and CDR2 is SMNVEV in the germline V gene (reference sequence). In DNA, the CDR3 is TGTGCCAGCAGCTTTAGCGGGGGTTGGACAGATACGCAGTATTTT. Translation: CASSFSGGWTDTQYF.

This clonotype was observed a few times. The CDR3 reads CASSLAVGELFF. The CDR3 DNA follows: TGTGCCAGCAGCTTAGCGGTCGGGGAGCTGTTTTTT. This chain uses TRBV7-9 with TRBJ2-2, with unresolved D. The CDR3 extends over 12 amino acids. The germline V gene encodes CDR1 SEHNR and CDR2 FQNEAQ (reference sequence). V shed 0 bases and J shed 7 bases, with 3 bases lying between them.

The rearrangement uses TRBV20-1 and TRBJ2-5, with D unclear. V shed 2 bases and J shed 5 bases, with 9 bases lying between them. This CDR3 contains 12 residues. Germline V gene sequence: CDR1 DFQATT, CDR2 SNEGSKA (reference sequence). CDR3 protein: CSARNPGETQYF. CDR3 in DNA: TGCAGTGCTAGAAATCCGGGTGAGACCCAGTACTTC.

The chain uses TRBV7-2 and TRBJ2-5; D remains unclear. CDR1 and CDR2 from the germline V gene are SGHTA and FQGNSA. This CDR3 has 13 residues. Deletions cut 5 bases from V and 0 bases from J, with 7 bases between. The CDR3 spells CASSLNHQETQYF. DNA of the CDR3: TGTGCCAGCAGCCTGAACCACCAAGAGACCCAGTACTTC.

This clonotype was detected a few times. The V call is TRBV5-1, the J call TRBJ1-4; 7 nucleotides match TRBD1. After removal of 4 bases from V and 8 bases from J, the junction contained 8 bases not matched to a gene. The CDR3 totals 14 residues. Looked up from germline, CDR1 is SGHRS and CDR2 is YFSETQ. The CDR3 loop is CASSVDRVGEKLFF. CDR3 bases: TGCGCCAGCAGCGTCGACAGGGTGGGCGAAAAACTGTTTTTT.

The CDR3: CASSEVLAGDLYNEQFF. CDR3 DNA sequence: TGTGCCAGCAGTGAAGTGTTGGCGGGGGATTTGTACAATGAGCAGTTCTTC. This chain joins TRBV6-1 and TRBJ2-1, with 7 bases aligning to TRBD2. The CDR3 covers 17 residues. V dropped 1 base and J dropped 4; count of bases not matched to a gene: 10. CDR1 MNHNS and CDR2 SASEGT come from the germline V gene.

The chain couples TRBV6-6 to TRBJ1-2; maybe TRBD1 (6 bases). The CDR3 totals 12 residues. Trimming left V 6 bases short and J 7 bases short, with 12 bases between. Germline CDR1 and CDR2: MNHNY and SVGAGI (reference sequence). The CDR3: CASRQGLVGYTF. In DNA, the CDR3 is TGTGCCAGCAGACAGGGTCTCGTTGGCTACACCTTC.

Only a few counts were recorded for this clonotype. This rearrangement joins TRBV3-1 to TRBJ2-6; the D gene is possibly TRBD1 (6 bases). V was shortened by 4 bases and J by 0 bases, with 13 bases between the two germline ends. Per germline, CDR1 LGHDT and CDR2 YNNKEL (reference sequence). The CDR3 runs to 17 residues. This chain's CDR3 is CASSRVTGLSGANVLTF. The CDR3 DNA reads TGTGCCAGCAGCCGGGTGACAGGACTCTCTGGGGCCAACGTCCTGACTTTC. Combining the CDR3 with reference TRBV3-1 and TRBJ2-6 gives the whole variable domain DTAVSQTPKYLVTQMGNDKSIKCEQNLGHDTMYWYKQDSKKFLKIMFSYNNKELIINETVPNRFSPKSPDKAHLNLHINSLELGDSAVYFCASSRVTGLSGANVLTFGAGSRLTVL.

The chain couples TRBV30 to TRBJ2-7; the D gene is possibly TRBD1 (6 bases). Trimming took 7 bases from V and 1 from J, leaving 11 bases between them. The germline V gene has CDR1 GTSNPN and CDR2 SVGIG (reference sequence). The CDR3 runs to 12 residues. The CDR3 nucleotides are TGTGCCTTTAGACAGGATTCCTACGAGCAGTACTTC. Translating gives CAFRQDSYEQYF.

This clonotype was counted only a few times. The gene calls are TRBV24-1 and TRBJ2-5; 8 bases line up with TRBD2. The V and J ends lost 10 bases and 5 bases, in that order; junction bases with no gene match: 8. Germline lookup yields CDR1 KGHDR and CDR2 SFDVKD. CDR3 length: 13 amino acids. This CDR3 reads CATGGGGSETQYF. The CDR3 nucleotides read TGTGCCACTGGCGGCGGGGGGTCGGAGACCCAGTACTTC.

With regard to this clonotype: This clone may be a read error of a much larger clone one base away. This chain links TRBV20-1 with TRBJ2-1, with a tentative D call TRBD2 (6 bases). CDR3 length: 14 residues. Germline loops: CDR1 DFQATT, CDR2 SNEGSKA (reference sequence). V dropped 3 bases and J dropped 2 bases, with 11 bases sitting between them. The CDR3 region is CSASAWRAYNEQFF. The CDR3 nucleotides are TGCAGTGCTAGTGCGTGGAGGGCCTACAATGAGCAGTTCTTC.

This clonotype showed up just a few times. Germline is not matched at one junction end, which may reflect a read error. The genes are TRBV12-3 or TRBV12-4 and TRBJ2-3, with D perhaps assigned TRBD1 or TRBD2 (6 bases each). This CDR3 is built from 15 residues. This CDR3 is CASRTDAGGTDAQYF. The CDR3 DNA reads as TGTGCCAGCAGAACGGACGCCGGGGGCACAGATGCGCAGTATTTT.

The chain has TRBV6-5 and TRBJ1-2; no clear D gene. The CDR3 sequence is 13 residues long. V shed 6 bases and J shed 8 bases, with 16 bases lying between them. CDR1 and CDR2 from the germline V gene are MNHEY and SVGAGI. The CDR3 region is CASRYNPEGGYTF. The DNA of the CDR3 is TGTGCCAGCAGGTACAACCCCGAGGGCGGCTACACCTTC.

CDR3 in amino acids: CAWNPGWDEQFF. CDR3 DNA: TGTGCCTGGAACCCTGGGTGGGATGAGCAGTTCTTC. V gene TRBV30 combines with J gene TRBJ2-1; no clear D. Trimming removed 4 bases at V and 8 bases at J, with 12 bases between. The CDR3 has 12 residues. CDR1 and CDR2 from the germline V gene are GTSNPN and SVGIG (reference sequence).

This chain uses TRBV9 with TRBJ2-7; no definite D call. There are 14 residues in the CDR3. Trimming shortened V by 4 bases and J by 2 bases, and 13 bases separated the two germline ends. CDR1 is SGDLS and CDR2 is YYNGEE in the germline V gene. Here the CDR3 DNA reads TGTGCCAGCAGCCCAAGGTTTCCGCCCTACGAGCAGTACTTC. It is translated as CASSPRFPPYEQYF.

As concerns this clonotype: One junction end disagrees with the germline gene, perhaps due to a read error. The CDR3 nucleotides are TGTGCCAGCAGCCAAGAAGTAAGGAGGGTCGATGGGTACACCTTC. Translation gives CASSQEVRRVDGYTF. V gene TRBV4-2 combines with J gene TRBJ1-2; D gene ambiguous. This CDR3 is 15 amino acids long. Germline V gives CDR1 LGHNA, CDR2 YNFKEQ.

A note on this clonotype: Mismatch with germline at one junction end may stem from a read error. V usage is TRBV5-1 and J usage is TRBJ2-1; D uncertain. The CDR3 loop spans 15 amino acids. CDR1 is SGHRS, CDR2 YFSETQ, per germline. CDR3 bases: TGCGCCGGCAGCTTGGCCTCAGGCCCCTACAATGAGCAGTTCTTC. It translates to CAGSLASGPYNEQFF.

This chain links TRBV9 with TRBJ1-2; 11 positions match TRBD1. The V gene end was trimmed by 2 bases and the J gene end by 3 bases; junction bases not matched to a gene: 3. The germline V gene has CDR1 SGDLS and CDR2 YYNGEE. There are 15 residues in the CDR3. CDR3 sequence (DNA): TGTGCCAGCAGCGTCGGGACAGGGGGTCACTATGGCTACACCTTC. Translating it yields CASSVGTGGHYGYTF.

The chain uses TRBV28 and TRBJ2-4, with 9 bases that match TRBD1. The CDR3 runs to 14 residues. The trim removed 6 bases at V and 8 bases at J, leaving 8 bases unmatched. Germline V gene sequence: CDR1 MDHEN, CDR2 SYDVKM. CDR3 protein: CASSPTGGSYIQYF. In nucleotides, the CDR3 is TGTGCCAGCAGCCCAACAGGGGGCTCGTACATTCAGTACTTC.

The chain has TRBV20-1 and TRBJ2-7, with 11 bases that match TRBD2. The germline gives CDR1 DFQATT, CDR2 SNEGSKA (reference sequence). This CDR3 is 14 amino acids long. The junction had 7 bases not matched to a gene; V was cut back by 3 bases and J by 6 bases. Here the CDR3 reads CSASRLAGGGEQYF. In DNA form, the CDR3 reads TGCAGTGCTAGTCGGCTAGCGGGAGGAGGCGAGCAGTACTTC.

This clonotype was seen ten or more times. This sequence joins TRBV12-3 or TRBV12-4 and TRBJ1-2; 7 nucleotides line up with TRBD1. CDR3 length: 15 residues. The V gene end was trimmed by 3 bases and the J gene end by 0 bases; junction bases not matched to a gene: 4. DNA of the CDR3: TGTGCCAGCAGTTTTTCGGGACAGCCTAACTATGGCTACACCTTC. It codes for CASSFSGQPNYGYTF.

A few counts support this clonotype. This sequence joins TRBV7-9 and TRBJ2-2; TRBD1 is a possible D gene (5 bases). The germline gives CDR1 SEHNR, CDR2 FQNEAQ (reference sequence). V was cut by 0 bases and J by 4 bases, with 9 bases left in between. The CDR3 extends over 15 amino acids. The DNA for the CDR3 is TGTGCCAGCAGCTTAGCGGGGCAGAGCACCGGGGAGCTGTTTTTT. Translation gives CASSLAGQSTGELFF.

To note about this clonotype: A much larger clone is a single base away; this may be a read error. This chain connects TRBV4-2 to TRBJ2-3; tentative D call: TRBD2 (6 bases). CDR1 and CDR2 (germline): LGHNA, YNFKEQ. The length of the CDR3 is 16 residues. This chain's CDR3 is CASSQEGLTSTDRQYF. The CDR3 DNA is TGTGCCAGCAGCCAAGAGGGGCTTACTAGCACAGATAGGCAGTATTTT.

The sample holds a few counts of this clonotype. The CDR3 loop is CSASTSGGLGNEQYF. CDR3 DNA sequence: TGCAGTGCTAGTACTAGCGGGGGACTTGGGAACGAGCAGTACTTC. The chain has TRBV20-1 and TRBJ2-7; 11 bases match TRBD2. Germline CDR1 and CDR2: DFQATT and SNEGSKA (reference sequence). The V and J ends lost 3 bases and 5 bases, in that order; junction bases with no gene match: 9. The CDR3 covers 15 residues.

The V call is TRBV25-1, the J call TRBJ1-4, with TRBD1 matching 8 bases. After removal of 4 bases from V and 6 bases from J, the junction contained 1 base not matched to a gene. Germline CDR1 reads MGHDK; CDR2 reads SYGVNS. This CDR3 region has 13 residues. CDR3 DNA sequence: TGTGCCAGCAGTGGCAGGGGGCATGAAAAACTGTTTTTT. This codes for CASSGRGHEKLFF. Filled out from reference TRBV25-1 and TRBJ1-4, the complete variable domain reads EADIYQTPRYLVIGTGKKITLECSQTMGHDKMYWYQQDPGMELHLIHYSYGVNSTEKGDLSSESTVSRIRTEHFPLTLESARPSHTSQYLCASSGRGHEKLFFGSGTQLSVL.